The source of this TCR beta chain is a study of cytomegalovirus exposure and HLA in healthy donors. Study findings and constraints: The study labeled 164 TCR beta chains cytomegalovirus-associated. Later analysis identified about 15,000 TCR beta sequences associated with HLA alleles, using a false discovery rate threshold of 0.05. The Asian-associated ancestry cluster reportedly had fewer N-insertions than the 666-donor mean in a later analysis. Rarity marked most TCR sequences, yet some public TCRs occurred in many donors.

About this clone itself: No antigen is known for it.

This CDR3 is 16 amino acids long. Germline V gene lookup returns CDR1 SGHVS and CDR2 FQNEAQ. Trimming pared 7 bases from V and 3 bases from J, leaving 22 bases between. PCR was performed using 60 Vbeta and 13 Jbeta primers. Some clones are missing from TCRdb's copy, which holds only in-frame ones; the method was immunoSEQ multiplex PCR. Of around 67,000 clones in the sample, approximately 81% were seen once. The sequence was collected from a woman aged 30 to 39 in good health and CMV-seropositive. The V call is TRBV7-8, the J call TRBJ2-7, with D perhaps matching TRBD2 (7 bases). The sample consisted of PBMCs. DNA for the CDR3: TGTGCCAGCACCGTTCTCGGCGGGGGCCAATACTACGAGCAGTACTTC. Encoded protein: CASTVLGGGQYYEQYF.